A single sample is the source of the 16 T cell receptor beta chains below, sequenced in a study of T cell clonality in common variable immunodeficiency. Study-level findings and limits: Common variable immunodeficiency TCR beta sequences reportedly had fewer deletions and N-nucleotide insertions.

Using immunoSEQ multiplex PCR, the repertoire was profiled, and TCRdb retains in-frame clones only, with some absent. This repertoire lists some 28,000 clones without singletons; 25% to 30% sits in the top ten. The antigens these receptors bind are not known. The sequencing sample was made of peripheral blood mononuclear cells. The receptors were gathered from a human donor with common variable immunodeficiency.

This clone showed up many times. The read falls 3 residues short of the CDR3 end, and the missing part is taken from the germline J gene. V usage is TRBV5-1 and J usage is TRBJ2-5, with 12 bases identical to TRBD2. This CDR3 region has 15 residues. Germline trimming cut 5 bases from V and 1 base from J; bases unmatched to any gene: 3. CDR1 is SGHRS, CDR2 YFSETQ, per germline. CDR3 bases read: TGCGCCAGCAGGAAACTAGCGGGGGGCCAAGAGACC. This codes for CASRKLAGGQET. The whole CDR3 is CASRKLAGGQETQYF.

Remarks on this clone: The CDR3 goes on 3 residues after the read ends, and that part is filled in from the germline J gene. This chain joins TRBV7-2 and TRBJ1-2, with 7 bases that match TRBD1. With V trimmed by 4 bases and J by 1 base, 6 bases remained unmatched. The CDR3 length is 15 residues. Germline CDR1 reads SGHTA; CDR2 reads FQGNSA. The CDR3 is CASSSPRDSNYGYTF. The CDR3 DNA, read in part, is TGTGCCAGCAGCTCGCCCCGGGACAGTAACTATGGC.

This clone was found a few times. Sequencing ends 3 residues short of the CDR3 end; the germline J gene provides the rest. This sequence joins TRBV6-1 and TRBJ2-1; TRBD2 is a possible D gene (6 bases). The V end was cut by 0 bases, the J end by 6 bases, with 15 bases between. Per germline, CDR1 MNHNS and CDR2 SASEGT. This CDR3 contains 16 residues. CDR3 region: CASSEAWSSALNEQFF. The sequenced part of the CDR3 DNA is TGTGCCAGCAGTGAAGCGTGGTCTAGCGCGCTCAATGAG.

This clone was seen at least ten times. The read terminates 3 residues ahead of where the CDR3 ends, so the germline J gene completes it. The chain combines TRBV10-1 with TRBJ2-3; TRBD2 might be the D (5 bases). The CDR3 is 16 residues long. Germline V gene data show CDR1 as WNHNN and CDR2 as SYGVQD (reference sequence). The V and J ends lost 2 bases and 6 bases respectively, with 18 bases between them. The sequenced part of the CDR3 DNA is TGCGCCAGCAGTGAGCCGTCGGCAGCGGCTCTGGATACG. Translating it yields CASSEPSAAALDT. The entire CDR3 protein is CASSEPSAAALDTQYF.

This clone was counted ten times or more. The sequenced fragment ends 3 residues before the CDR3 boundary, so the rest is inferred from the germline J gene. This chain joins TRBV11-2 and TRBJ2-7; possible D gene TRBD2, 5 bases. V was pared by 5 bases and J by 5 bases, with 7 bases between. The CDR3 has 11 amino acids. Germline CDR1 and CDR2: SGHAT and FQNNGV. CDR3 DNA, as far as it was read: TGTGCCAGCAGCGCCGGGGACGAG. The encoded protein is CASSAGDE. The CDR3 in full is CASSAGDEQYF. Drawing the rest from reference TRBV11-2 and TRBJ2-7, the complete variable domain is EAGVAQSPRYKIIEKRQSVAFWCNPISGHATLYWYQQILGQGPKLLIQFQNNGVVDDSQLPKDRFSAERLKGVDSTLKIQPAKLEDSAVYLCASSAGDEQYFGPGTRLTVT.

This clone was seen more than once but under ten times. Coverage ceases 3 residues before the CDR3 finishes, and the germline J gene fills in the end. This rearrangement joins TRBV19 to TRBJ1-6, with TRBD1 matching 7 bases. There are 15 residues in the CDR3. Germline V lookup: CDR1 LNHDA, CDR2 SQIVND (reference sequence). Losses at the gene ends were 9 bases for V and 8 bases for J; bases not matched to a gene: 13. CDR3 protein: CASRTGQAAYSPLHF. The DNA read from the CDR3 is TGTGCCAGCCGAACCGGACAGGCGGCCTATTCACCC.

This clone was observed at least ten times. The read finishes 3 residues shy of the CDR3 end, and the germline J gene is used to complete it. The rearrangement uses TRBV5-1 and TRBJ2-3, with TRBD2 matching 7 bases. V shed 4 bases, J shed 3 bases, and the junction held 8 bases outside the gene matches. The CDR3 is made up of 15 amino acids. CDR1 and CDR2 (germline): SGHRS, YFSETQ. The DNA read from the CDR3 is TGCGCCAGCAGCGGAGGGACTACTGCTACAGATACG. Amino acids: CASSGGTTATDT. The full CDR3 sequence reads CASSGGTTATDTQYF.

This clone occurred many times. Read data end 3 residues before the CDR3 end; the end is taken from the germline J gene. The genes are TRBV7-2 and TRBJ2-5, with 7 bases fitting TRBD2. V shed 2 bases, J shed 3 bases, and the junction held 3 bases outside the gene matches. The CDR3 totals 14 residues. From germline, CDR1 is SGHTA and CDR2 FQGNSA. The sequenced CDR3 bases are TGTGCCAGCAGCTTACCCGGGGGGAAAGAGACC. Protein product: CASSLPGGKET. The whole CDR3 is CASSLPGGKETQYF. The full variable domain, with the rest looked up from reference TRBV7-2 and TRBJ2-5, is GAGVSQSPSNKVTEKGKDVELRCDPISGHTALYWYRQSLGQGLEFLIYFQGNSAPDKSGLPSDRFSAERTGGSVSTLTIQRTQQEDSAVYLCASSLPGGKETQYFGPGTRLLVL.

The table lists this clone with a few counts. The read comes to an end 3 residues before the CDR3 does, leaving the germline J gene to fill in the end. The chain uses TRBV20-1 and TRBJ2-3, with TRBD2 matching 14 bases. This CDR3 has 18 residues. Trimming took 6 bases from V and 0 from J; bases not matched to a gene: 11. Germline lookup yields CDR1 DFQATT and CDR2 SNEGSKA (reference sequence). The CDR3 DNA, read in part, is TGCAGTGCAGTAGAGGGACTAGCGGGGGCCTTTAGCACAGATACG. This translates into CSAVEGLAGAFSTDT. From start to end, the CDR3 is CSAVEGLAGAFSTDTQYF.

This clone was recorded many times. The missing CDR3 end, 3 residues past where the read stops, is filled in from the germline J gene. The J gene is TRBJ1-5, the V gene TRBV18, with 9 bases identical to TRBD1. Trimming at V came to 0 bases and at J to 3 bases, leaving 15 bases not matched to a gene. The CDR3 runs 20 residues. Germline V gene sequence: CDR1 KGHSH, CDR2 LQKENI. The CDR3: CASSPPRQGVGSAFNQPQHF. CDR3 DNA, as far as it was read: TGTGCCAGCTCACCACCGCGACAGGGGGTAGGGTCGGCTTTCAATCAGCCC.

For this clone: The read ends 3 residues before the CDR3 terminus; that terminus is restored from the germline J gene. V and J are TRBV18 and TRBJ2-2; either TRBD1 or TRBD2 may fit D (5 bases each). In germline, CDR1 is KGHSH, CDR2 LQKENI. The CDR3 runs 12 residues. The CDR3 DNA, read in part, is TGTGCCAGCTCACCTCAGAGGGGAGAG. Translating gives CASSPQRGE. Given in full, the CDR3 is CASSPQRGELFF.

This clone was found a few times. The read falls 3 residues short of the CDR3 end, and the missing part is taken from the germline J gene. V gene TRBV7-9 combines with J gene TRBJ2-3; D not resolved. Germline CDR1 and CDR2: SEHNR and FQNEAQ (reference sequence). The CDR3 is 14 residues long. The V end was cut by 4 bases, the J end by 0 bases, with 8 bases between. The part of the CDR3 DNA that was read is TGTGCCAGCAGCTGGCTCAGGAGCACAGATACG. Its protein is CASSWLRSTDT. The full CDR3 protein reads CASSWLRSTDTQYF.

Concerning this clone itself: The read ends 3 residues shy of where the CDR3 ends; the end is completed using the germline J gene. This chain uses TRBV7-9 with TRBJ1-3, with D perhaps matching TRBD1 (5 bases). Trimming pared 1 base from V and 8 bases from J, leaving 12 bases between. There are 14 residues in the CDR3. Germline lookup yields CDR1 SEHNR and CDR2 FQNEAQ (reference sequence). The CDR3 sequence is CASSLGTGLDTIYF. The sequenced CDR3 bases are TGTGCCAGCAGCTTAGGCACAGGTTTGGACACC. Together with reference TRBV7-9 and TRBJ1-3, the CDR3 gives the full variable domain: DTGVSQNPRHKITKRGQNVTFRCDPISEHNRLYWYRQTLGQGPEFLTYFQNEAQLEKSRLLSDRFSAERPKGSFSTLEIQRTEQGDSAMYLCASSLGTGLDTIYFGEGSWLTVV.

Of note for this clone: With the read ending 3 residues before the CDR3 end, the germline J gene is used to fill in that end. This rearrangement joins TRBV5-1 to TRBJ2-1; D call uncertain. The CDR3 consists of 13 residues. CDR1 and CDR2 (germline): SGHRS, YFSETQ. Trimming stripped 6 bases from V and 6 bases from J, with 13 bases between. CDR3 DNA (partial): TGCGCCAGCATCGACGGGTTTGTCAATGAG. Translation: CASIDGFVNE. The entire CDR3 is CASIDGFVNEQFF.

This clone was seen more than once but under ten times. CDR3 residues: CASSFVRGPYNEQFF. The sequenced CDR3 bases are TGTGCCAGCAGCTTTGTAAGGGGGCCGTACAATGAG. The rearrangement uses TRBV7-8 and TRBJ2-1, with 7 nucleotides matching TRBD1. The DNA ends 3 residues before the CDR3 does, and the rest of the CDR3 is filled in from the germline J gene. Germline CDR1 is SGHVS and CDR2 is FQNEAQ. The CDR3 is 15 amino acids. After removal of 3 bases from V and 4 bases from J, the junction contained 6 bases not matched to a gene.

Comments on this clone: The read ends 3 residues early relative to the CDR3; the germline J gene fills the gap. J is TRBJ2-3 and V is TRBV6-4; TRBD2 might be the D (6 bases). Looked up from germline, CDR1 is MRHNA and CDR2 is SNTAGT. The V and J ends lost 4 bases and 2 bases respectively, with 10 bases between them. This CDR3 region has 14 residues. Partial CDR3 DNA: TGTGCCAGCAGTGGCGGGGCGCCCACAGATACG. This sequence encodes CASSGGAPTDT. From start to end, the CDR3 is CASSGGAPTDTQYF.